This entry concerns a single TCR beta chain. Its target is not known. This sample is drawn from a study of shared clonotypes between healthy human individuals. General study points: Non-shared clonotypes had lower generation probabilities than clonotypes shared by all four sorted-subset donors.

Naivety among CD8 cells was defined by CD45RO negativity and positive CCR7 selection, thereby excluding terminally differentiated effector memory CD45RA+ cells. Adults of Caucasian background living in Nashville, Tennessee made up all donors. This CDR3 has 14 residues. Trimming pared 3 bases from V and 2 bases from J, leaving 7 bases between. CDR1 and CDR2 from the germline V gene are SEHNR and FQNEAQ (reference sequence). Only in-frame clones appear in the TCRdb table, and some are missing; sequencing was by immunoSEQ multiplex PCR. The repertoire holds about 2,200,000 clones, with about 93% as singletons.

This TCR was sampled from a man between 18 and 35 years old in good health. Some clones in this sample may be carry-over from other donors' samples. V is TRBV7-9 and J is TRBJ2-2, with D possibly TRBD2 on 6 matching bases. Material for sequencing was naive CD8+ T cells from PBMCs. The CDR3 loop is CASSLRDNTGELFF. DNA of the CDR3: TGTGCCAGCAGCTTGCGGGATAACACCGGGGAGCTGTTTTTT. The full variable domain, in which reference TRBV7-9 and TRBJ2-2 provide the parts outside the CDR3, is DTGVSQNPRHKITKRGQNVTFRCDPISEHNRLYWYRQTLGQGPEFLTYFQNEAQLEKSRLLSDRFSAERPKGSFSTLEIQRTEQGDSAMYLCASSLRDNTGELFFGEGSRLTVL.